This T cell receptor (beta chain) was recorded in a study of metastatic and nonmetastatic thyroid tumors. As for the study in general: Where malignant and benign thyroid patients were concerned, repertoires were compared across blood and tumor or nodule tissue.

The CDR3 totals 12 residues. Germline V CDR1 and CDR2: SGDLS, YYNGEE. V was pared by 2 bases and J by 3 bases, with 5 bases between. Until they underwent thyroid surgery, no patient had received any treatment. Study findings and constraints: Compared with benign nodules, malignant thyroid tumors were reported to have significantly higher TCR beta diversity in both blood and tumor.

Original analysis: Variation in CDR3 across clinicopathological groups served as the basis for constructing a distant-metastasis classifier in papillary thyroid cancer. With MiXCR, TCRdb called clones anew from the PCR reads. The V and J calls reflect TCRdb's pipeline rather than the authors' work. The data show 20,000 to 25,000 clones, approximately 15% seen once. This clone was recorded at least ten times. Its antigen is unknown. The chain combines TRBV9 with TRBJ1-2; D remains ambiguous. The receptor comes from a female donor with papillary thyroid cancer or a benign thyroid nodule (not recorded which). Some clones in this sample may be carry-over from other donors' samples. The sequencing sample was made of tumor tissue. For the CDR3, the DNA is TGTGCCAGCAGCGTCGATCACTATGGCTACACCTTC. Residues: CASSVDHYGYTF.